This TCR beta chain was observed in a study of control samples from healthy donors and cancer patients. The assay was immunoSEQ multiplex PCR, and TCRdb's table has in-frame clones only and misses some. The repertoire includes some 100,000 clones, roughly nine tenths of them detected once, and more than 15% sits in the top ten. V was cut by 5 bases and J by 4 bases, with 6 bases left in between. The CDR3 runs 12 residues. Germline CDR1 is LNHDA and CDR2 is SQIVND (reference sequence). The rearrangement uses TRBV19 and TRBJ1-5; unclear D gene. This TCR derives from a woman aged 50 to 65 in good health. The specimen was blood. CDR3 loop: CASSRVNQPQHF. The CDR3 nucleotides are TGTGCCAGTAGTCGGGTAAATCAGCCCCAGCATTTT.